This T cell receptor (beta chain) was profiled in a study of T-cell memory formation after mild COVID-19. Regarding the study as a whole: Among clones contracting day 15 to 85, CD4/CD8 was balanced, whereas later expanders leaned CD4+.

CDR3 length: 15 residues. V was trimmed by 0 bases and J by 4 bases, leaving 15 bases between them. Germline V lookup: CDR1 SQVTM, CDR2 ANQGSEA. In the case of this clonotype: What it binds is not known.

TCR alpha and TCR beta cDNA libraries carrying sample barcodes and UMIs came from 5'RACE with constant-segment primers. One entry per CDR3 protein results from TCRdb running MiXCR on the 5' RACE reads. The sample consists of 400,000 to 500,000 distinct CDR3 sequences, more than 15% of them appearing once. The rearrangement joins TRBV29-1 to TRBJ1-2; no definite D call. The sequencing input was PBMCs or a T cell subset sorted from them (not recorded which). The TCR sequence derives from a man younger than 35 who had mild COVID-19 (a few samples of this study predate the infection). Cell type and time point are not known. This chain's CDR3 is CSVEDPRLSLYGYTF. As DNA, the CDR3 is TGCAGCGTTGAAGACCCCCGACTTTCCCTCTATGGCTACACCTTC.